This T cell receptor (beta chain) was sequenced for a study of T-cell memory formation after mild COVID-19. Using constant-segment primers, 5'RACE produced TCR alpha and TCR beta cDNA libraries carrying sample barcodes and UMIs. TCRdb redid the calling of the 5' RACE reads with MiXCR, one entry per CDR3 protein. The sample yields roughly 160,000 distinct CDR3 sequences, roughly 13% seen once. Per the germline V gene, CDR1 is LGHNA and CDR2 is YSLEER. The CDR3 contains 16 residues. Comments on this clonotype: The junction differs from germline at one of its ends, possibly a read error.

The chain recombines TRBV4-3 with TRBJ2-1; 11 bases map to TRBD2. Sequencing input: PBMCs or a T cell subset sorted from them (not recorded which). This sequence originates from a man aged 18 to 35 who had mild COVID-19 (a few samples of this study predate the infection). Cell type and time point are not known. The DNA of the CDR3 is TGCGCCAGCAGCTCATTGGGACTAGCGGCGTACAATGAGCAGTTATTC. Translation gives CASSSLGLAAYNEQLF.